This T cell receptor beta chain was captured in a study of response to subunit inactivated influenza vaccine. Broader study findings: Few new T cells, the authors suggested, are recruited by each seasonal influenza vaccination.

With regard to this clonotype: Its antigen is not known.

The CDR3 contains 12 residues. Germline V lookup: CDR1 GTSNPN, CDR2 SVGIG (reference sequence). V lost 2 bases, J lost 6 bases, and 8 bases lay in between. TCRdb called the RT-PCR reads again in MiXCR, with one record for every CDR3 protein. The sample carries roughly 700,000 distinct CDR3 sequences, 14% recorded once. This TCR was recovered from a man in his fifties who received an inactivated influenza vaccine. This specimen was PBMCs from blood, taken about 14 days before vaccination. This chain joins TRBV30 and TRBJ2-1; D unresolved. The CDR3 region is CAWSFTSNEQFF. CDR3 DNA sequence: TGTGCCTGGAGTTTTACCTCCAATGAGCAGTTCTTC.